This TCR beta chain comes out of a study of blood T cell repertoires in COVID-19. Study as a whole: Samples came from the United States, Italy and Spain, spanning acute and convalescent COVID-19. Sample material is recorded as cDNA or gDNA derived from T cells, B-cell-depleted T cells, or PBMCs.

Cohort 3 donors counted as recovered after two negative PCRs, clearance, or resolved symptoms. In the original processing: How many nucleated cells were present was estimated from reference gene primer amplification. The data were produced by immunoSEQ multiplex PCR, yet TCRdb's version contains in-frame clones alone and is incomplete. V and J calls and clone size come straight from that table; D and trimming were deduced from the DNA. The sample carries under 200,000 clones, 75% to 90% recorded once. J gave up 5 bases and V 1 base, and 7 bases lay outside the gene matches. The CDR3 is 16 residues long. Germline V gives CDR1 LGHDT, CDR2 YNNKEL (reference sequence).

This sequence joins TRBV3-1 (or the pseudogene TRBV3-2) and TRBJ2-1; 8 nucleotides agree with TRBD2. The sequenced sample was PBMCs or T cells enriched from blood (not recorded which). The clonotype originates from a woman aged 55-70 years who had recovered from COVID-19. In nucleotides, the CDR3 is TGTGCCAGCAGCCAAGTCTGGCGGGGGGCCGACAATGAGCAGTTCTTC. It encodes CASSQVWRGADNEQFF.